A single sample is the source of the 20 T cell receptor beta chains below, sequenced in a study of T cell repertoires in aging, cancer and after chemotherapy. The template was genomic DNA from peripheral blood, not RNA. Multiplex touch-down PCR with TRB-A/B primers amplified rearranged V-D-J TRB sequences. Using its own MiXCR run on the multiplex PCR reads, TCRdb lists one record per CDR3 protein. The data contain 10,000 to 15,000 distinct CDR3 sequences, 25% to 35% of them singletons. The sequencing input was blood. Receptor source: a human donor with a blood cancer.

Notes on this clonotype: This may stem from a read error, because a much larger clone lies one nucleotide away. The chain uses TRBV11-1 and TRBJ2-6, with D tentatively TRBD1 (6 bases). Germline V gives CDR1 SGHAT, CDR2 FQDESV (reference sequence). Deletions cut 5 bases from V and 4 bases from J, with 18 bases between. The CDR3 has 17 residues. CDR3 loop: CASSKLVGAGGANVLTF. CDR3 coding DNA: TGTGCCAGCAGCAAACTCGTGGGGGCTGGAGGGGCCAACGTCCTGACTTTC.

This clonotype was observed a few times. The chain has TRBV6-1 and TRBJ1-1; D is perhaps TRBD1 (5 bases). The CDR3 has 13 amino acids. V was pared by 3 bases and J by 0 bases, with 5 bases between. From germline, CDR1 is MNHNS and CDR2 SASEGT. The CDR3 sequence is CASSDRVNTEAFF. CDR3 in DNA: TGTGCCAGCAGTGACAGGGTGAACACTGAAGCTTTCTTT.

This clonotype rates as medium-sized. The V call is TRBV27, the J call TRBJ1-4; D call uncertain. The V gene's germline CDR1 is MNHEY and CDR2 SMNVEV (reference sequence). This CDR3 is built from 16 residues. V was pared by 3 bases and J by 2 bases, with 13 bases between. CDR3 bases: TGTGCCAGCAGTTTCTCCTTGGGAAGGACTAATGAAAAACTGTTTTTT. Its translation: CASSFSLGRTNEKLFF.

The chain is built from TRBV11-1 and TRBJ2-4; 8 bases are a match to TRBD1. Trimming cost V 5 bases and J 6 bases; bases outside gene matches: 12. Per the germline V gene, CDR1 is SGHAT and CDR2 is FQDESV (reference sequence). CDR3 length: 16 residues. The chain's CDR3 is CASSPRTGIVRNIQYF. CDR3 coding DNA: TGTGCCAGCAGCCCAAGGACAGGGATTGTCAGAAACATTCAGTACTTC.

This clonotype came up many times. The CDR3: CASSANRASYEQYV. CDR3 coding DNA: TGTGCCAGCTCAGCCAACAGGGCTTCCTACGAGCAGTACGTC. The chain uses TRBV18 and TRBJ2-7, with D perhaps TRBD1 (6 bases). V lost 5 bases and J lost 1, with 12 bases in between. Germline V gives CDR1 KGHSH, CDR2 LQKENI. This CDR3 has 14 residues.

This chain connects TRBV12-3 or TRBV12-4 to TRBJ1-5; TRBD1 agrees at 10 bases. The CDR3 has 20 residues. V shed 7 bases, J shed 9 bases, and the junction held 27 bases outside the gene matches. CDR3 sequence: CASTSGPGGQGGSTSRPQHF. In nucleotides, the CDR3 is TGTGCCAGCACCTCCGGTCCCGGTGGACAGGGGGGGAGCACGAGCCGGCCCCAGCATTTT.

V usage is TRBV7-2 and J usage is TRBJ1-4; maybe TRBD1 (5 bases). Germline assignment: CDR1 SGHTA and CDR2 FQGNSA. The CDR3 spans 14 residues. V dropped 2 bases and J dropped 7 bases, with 11 bases sitting between them. The CDR3 DNA follows: TGTGCCAGCAGCTTATCTAGGGGTCGTGAAAAACTGTTTTTT. This translates into CASSLSRGREKLFF. Full variable domain (missing parts from reference TRBV7-2 and TRBJ1-4): GAGVSQSPSNKVTEKGKDVELRCDPISGHTALYWYRQSLGQGLEFLIYFQGNSAPDKSGLPSDRFSAERTGGSVSTLTIQRTQQEDSAVYLCASSLSRGREKLFFGSGTQLSVL.

This clonotype rates as medium-sized. This chain uses TRBV6-5 with TRBJ2-2; no reliable D call. V was pared by 0 bases and J by 1 base, with 9 bases between. The CDR3 loop spans 16 amino acids. Germline-derived CDR1 and CDR2 are MNHEY and SVGAGI. Written as DNA, the CDR3 is TGTGCCAGCAGTTACTCTATTGCGGAGAACACCGGGGAGCTGTTTTTT. Protein: CASSYSIAENTGELFF.

This clonotype was detected a few times. J is TRBJ2-3 and V is TRBV5-1; 9 nucleotides match TRBD1. The V and J ends lost 6 bases and 2 bases, in that order; junction bases with no gene match: 10. CDR1 SGHRS and CDR2 YFSETQ come from the germline V gene. This CDR3 region has 16 residues. The CDR3 sequence is CASNEQGATLTDTQYF. CDR3 nucleotides: TGCGCCAGCAACGAACAGGGGGCAACCCTCACAGATACGCAGTATTTT.

V gene TRBV28 combines with J gene TRBJ2-2, with D possibly matching TRBD1 (6 bases). CDR3 size: 16 residues. V was cut by 6 bases and J by 1 base, with 15 bases left in between. Germline V CDR1 and CDR2: MDHEN, SYDVKM. The CDR3 protein is CASRASGHQNTGELFF. CDR3 in DNA: TGTGCCAGCAGGGCCTCGGGACACCAGAACACCGGGGAGCTGTTTTTT. The full variable domain, in which reference TRBV28 and TRBJ2-2 provide the parts outside the CDR3, is DVKVTQSSRYLVKRTGEKVFLECVQDMDHENMFWYRQDPGLGLRLIYFSYDVKMKEKGDIPEGYSVSREKKERFSLILESASTNQTSMYLCASRASGHQNTGELFFGEGSRLTVL.

In regard to this clonotype: This may come from a read error, since a much larger clone is one base off. The chain joins TRBV6-2 or TRBV6-3 to TRBJ2-7; the D gene is possibly TRBD1 (5 bases). V dropped 10 bases and J dropped 0 bases, with 10 bases sitting between them. Germline V gives CDR1 MNHEY, CDR2 SVGEGT. The CDR3 runs 12 residues. The CDR3 DNA follows: TGTGCCACCCATAGGGGCTCCTACGAGCAGTACTTC. Protein product: CATHRGSYEQYF.

The chain uses TRBV5-1 and TRBJ2-2; D might be TRBD1 or TRBD2, each matching 6 bases. Trimming removed 2 bases from V and 2 bases from J, with 13 bases in between. The CDR3 is 16 residues long. Per the germline V gene, CDR1 is SGHRS and CDR2 is YFSETQ. The CDR3 spells CASSFGGSINTGELFF. In DNA, the CDR3 is TGCGCCAGCAGCTTCGGGGGCTCGATTAACACCGGGGAGCTGTTTTTT.

The sample holds one count of this clonotype. A much larger clone lies one base from this, so it may be a read error. This rearrangement joins TRBV6-1 to TRBJ2-7, with 8 bases that match TRBD1. The DNA end is a closer match to TRBJ2-5, so the J assignment may be wrong. Germline V gene sequence: CDR1 MNHNS, CDR2 SASEGT. The CDR3 sequence is 14 residues long. CDR3 bases: TGTGCCAGCAGTGGAGACAGGGGATGGGAGACCCAGTACTTC. Amino acid sequence: CASSGDRGWETQYF.

In this sample, this clonotype is medium-sized (0.01 to 0.1%). The rearrangement links TRBV30 to TRBJ1-6, with D uncertain. The CDR3 has 13 amino acids. V shed 2 bases and J shed 7 bases, with 9 bases lying between them. Germline CDR1 GTSNPN, CDR2 SVGIG (reference sequence). The CDR3: CAWSTGLNSPLHF. For the CDR3, the DNA is TGTGCCTGGAGTACGGGGTTGAATTCACCCCTCCACTTT.

This clonotype was observed a handful of times. The CDR3 sequence is CATSGALGSPLHF. CDR3 sequence (DNA): TGTGCCACCAGCGGCGCCCTTGGTTCACCCCTCCACTTT. The chain has TRBV24-1 and TRBJ1-6; no clear D. The CDR3 is 13 amino acids. Per the germline V gene, CDR1 is KGHDR and CDR2 is SFDVKD. The ends were cut back, 7 bases at V and 9 bases at J, with 12 bases in the middle.

This clonotype is deemed medium-sized. The rearrangement uses TRBV29-1 and TRBJ2-3; 12 positions match TRBD2. The germline V gene has CDR1 SQVTM and CDR2 ANQGSEA. Trimming cost V 6 bases and J 1 base; bases outside gene matches: 14. The CDR3 is 18 amino acids. CDR3 coding DNA: TGCAGCGTACGACTAGCGGGAGAGATCCTTTGGGGCACAGATACGCAGTATTTT. It translates to CSVRLAGEILWGTDTQYF.

J is TRBJ1-5 and V is TRBV28, with a weak D call TRBD1 (5 bases). Germline assignment: CDR1 MDHEN and CDR2 SYDVKM. The CDR3 runs to 16 residues. V lost 3 bases and J 2 bases, leaving 14 bases between the germline ends. The CDR3 sequence: CASSFQGPRGNQPQHF. The CDR3 DNA reads as TGTGCCAGCAGTTTCCAGGGCCCCCGGGGCAATCAGCCCCAGCATTTT.

J is TRBJ2-2 and V is TRBV6-4; 9 positions agree with TRBD1. The junction had 5 bases not matched to a gene; V was cut back by 3 bases and J by 6 bases. The CDR3 loop spans 15 amino acids. Per the germline V gene, CDR1 is MRHNA and CDR2 is SNTAGT. CDR3 in amino acids: CASSETGGAAGELFF. The CDR3, as DNA: TGTGCCAGCAGTGAAACAGGGGGCGCGGCCGGGGAGCTGTTTTTT.

The chain recombines TRBV6-6 with TRBJ1-4; a weak D match, TRBD1 (6 bases). Per germline, CDR1 MNHNY and CDR2 SVGAGI (reference sequence). This CDR3 is built from 20 residues. Trimming removed 3 bases at V and 4 bases at J, with 27 bases between. The CDR3: CASSYSPQGAPPLFNEKLFF. In nucleotides, the CDR3 is TGTGCCAGCAGTTATTCCCCACAGGGAGCGCCCCCATTGTTTAATGAAAAACTGTTTTTT.

The rearrangement joins TRBV6-5 to TRBJ1-5; D is unclear. The CDR3 runs to 13 residues. Germline assignment: CDR1 MNHEY and CDR2 SVGAGI. V shed 5 bases and J shed 5 bases, with 10 bases lying between them. CDR3 coding DNA: TGTGCCAGCAGTGAGGCAGGCTATCAGCCCCAGCATTTT. It yields the protein CASSEAGYQPQHF.